These 26 T cell receptor beta chains came from one sample sequenced in a study of long-term antiretroviral therapy in people with HIV. Version v3.0 of the immunoSEQ assay was performed at survey level. The data were produced by immunoSEQ multiplex PCR, yet TCRdb's version contains in-frame clones alone and is incomplete. The sample holds 20,000 or so clones, 70% to 85% seen once. Sequencing was performed on unsorted PBMCs, taken 0.1 years before starting antiretroviral therapy. Receptors were obtained from a man aged 18 to 35 with HIV.

The V call is TRBV5-1, the J call TRBJ2-5, with 9 bases fitting TRBD1. CDR3 length equals 16 residues. V lost 6 bases, J lost 2 bases, and 11 bases stayed unmatched. Germline-derived CDR1 and CDR2 are SGHRS and YFSETQ. The CDR3 region is CASTPPGTGLQETQYF. CDR3 nucleotides: TGCGCCAGCACCCCCCCCGGGACAGGGTTACAAGAGACCCAGTACTTC. Full variable domain (remainder filled in from reference TRBV5-1 and TRBJ2-5): KAGVTQTPRYLIKTRGQQVTLSCSPISGHRSVSWYQQTPGQGLQFLFEYFSETQRNKGNFPGRFSGRQFSNSRSEMNVSTLELGDSALYLCASTPPGTGLQETQYFGPGTRLLVL.

This chain connects TRBV15 to TRBJ1-2; tentatively, D is TRBD1 (5 bases). In germline, CDR1 is LNHNV, CDR2 YYDKDF (reference sequence). This CDR3 has 15 residues. V lost 8 bases and J 4 bases, leaving 20 bases between the germline ends. The CDR3 loop reads CATLPERQYLYGYTF. In DNA, the CDR3 is TGTGCCACCCTCCCAGAACGACAGTACCTCTATGGCTACACCTTC.

This clone was recorded only once. CDR3 sequence reads: CASSLEFGRMDTEAFF. The CDR3 nucleotides read TGTGCCAGCAGCTTAGAATTTGGCAGAATGGACACTGAAGCTTTCTTT. The rearrangement uses TRBV11-1 and TRBJ1-1, with unresolved D. The CDR3 totals 16 residues. Germline V gene sequence: CDR1 SGHAT, CDR2 FQDESV (reference sequence). Trimming stripped 1 base from V and 3 bases from J, with 15 bases between.

CDR3 coding DNA: TGTGCCAGCAGTCCGCTGACTGAAGCTTTCTTT. Protein product: CASSPLTEAFF. The V and J genes are TRBV6-6 and TRBJ1-1; unclear D gene. Germline-derived CDR1 and CDR2 are MNHNY and SVGAGI (reference sequence). CDR3 length: 11 residues. V shed 5 bases and J shed 5 bases, with 6 bases lying between them.

J is TRBJ2-7 and V is TRBV7-9; TRBD2 is a possible D gene (5 bases). The CDR3 contains 14 residues. Germline V CDR1 and CDR2: SEHNR, FQNEAQ (reference sequence). The V end lost 4 bases, the J end lost 4 bases, and 14 bases lay between the germline ends. The CDR3 here is CASSSGEGEYEQYF. The CDR3 DNA reads TGTGCCAGCAGCTCCGGAGAGGGAGAATACGAGCAGTACTTC.

This clone was detected only once. The V gene is TRBV29-1, the J gene TRBJ2-1; 10 nucleotides align to TRBD2. The CDR3 runs to 15 residues. With 8 bases clipped from V and 8 bases from J, the junction kept 15 bases outside the gene matches. Germline V lookup: CDR1 SQVTM, CDR2 ANQGSEA. The CDR3 reads CSSAGGSGRGDEQFF. In DNA form, the CDR3 reads TGCAGCTCTGCCGGAGGGAGCGGGAGGGGGGATGAGCAGTTCTTC.

DNA of the CDR3: TGCGCCAGCAGCCCCGGGACAACTCGCTACGAGCAGTACTTC. This encodes CASSPGTTRYEQYF. The chain is built from TRBV4-1 and TRBJ2-7; maybe TRBD1 (6 bases). Trimming took off 4 bases at V and 3 bases at J, with 13 bases between the two ends. CDR1 and CDR2 from the germline V gene are MGHRA and YSYEKL. There are 14 residues in the CDR3.

V gene TRBV14 combines with J gene TRBJ2-5; 10 nucleotides line up with TRBD2. TRBJ2-7 explains the end of the DNA better; the J call may be wrong. CDR1 SGHDN and CDR2 FVKESK come from the germline V gene. The length of the CDR3 is 15 residues. The CDR3 coding sequence is TGTGCCAGCACACCTAGCGGGAGTCCCAGGCTCGAGCAGTACTTC. Encoded protein: CASTPSGSPRLEQYF.

This clone was detected a few times. This chain joins TRBV25-1 and TRBJ2-3; D call uncertain. The germline gives CDR1 MGHDK, CDR2 SYGVNS. Trimming removed 4 bases from V and 0 bases from J, with 8 bases in between. The CDR3 sequence is 14 residues long. The CDR3 DNA is TGTGCCAGCAGTGTCGGGTTTAGCACAGATACGCAGTATTTT. It codes for CASSVGFSTDTQYF.

A single count supports this clone. V gene TRBV7-2 combines with J gene TRBJ2-7, with D possibly being TRBD2 (6 bases). The CDR3 contains 13 residues. V was trimmed by 4 bases and J by 5 bases, leaving 12 bases between them. CDR1 is SGHTA and CDR2 is FQGNSA in the germline V gene. The CDR3 protein is CASSSTSFHEQYF. In nucleotides, the CDR3 is TGTGCCAGCAGCTCGACTAGTTTCCACGAGCAGTACTTC.

Regarding this clone: In the same sample, other DNA sequences code for this CDR3. This rearrangement joins TRBV7-9 to TRBJ2-2, with D hard to call. Per the germline V gene, CDR1 is SEHNR and CDR2 is FQNEAQ (reference sequence). This CDR3 region has 11 residues. Between the trimmed V and J ends, which lost 5 bases and 5 bases, there was a span of 3 bases. CDR3 in DNA: TGTGCCAGCAGCCCGACCGGGGAGCTGTTTTTT. Protein: CASSPTGELFF.

J is TRBJ1-1 and V is TRBV15; D ambiguous. V was pared by 2 bases and J by 4 bases, with 8 bases between. The CDR3 runs 13 residues. The germline V gene has CDR1 LNHNV and CDR2 YYDKDF (reference sequence). CDR3 nucleotide sequence: TGTGCCACCAGCAGACCGGGTGGCACTGAAGCTTTCTTT. Translated, it gives CATSRPGGTEAFF.

This chain uses TRBV30 with TRBJ2-6; D remains unclear. CDR3 length: 15 residues. The germline gives CDR1 GTSNPN, CDR2 SVGIG (reference sequence). V dropped 4 bases and J dropped 9 bases, with 19 bases sitting between them. The CDR3 nucleotides are TGTGCCTGGACTCTAGGCAATGTGGTAGACAACGTCCTGACTTTC. Encoded protein: CAWTLGNVVDNVLTF.

The chain has TRBV28 and TRBJ2-7; D is unclear. Trimming took 2 bases from V and 4 from J, leaving 6 bases between them. This CDR3 has 12 amino acids. Germline CDR1 MDHEN, CDR2 SYDVKM. The CDR3 loop is CASSLGRYEQYF. CDR3 nucleotides: TGTGCCAGCAGTTTAGGGCGGTACGAGCAGTACTTC.

The chain couples TRBV9 to TRBJ1-5; D remains ambiguous. V lost 4 bases, J lost 0 bases, and 11 bases lay in between. Per the germline V gene, CDR1 is SGDLS and CDR2 is YYNGEE. CDR3 length equals 15 residues. CDR3 bases: TGTGCCAGCAGCTCGGGTGTATCTAGCAATCAGCCCCAGCATTTT. Its translation is CASSSGVSSNQPQHF.

The chain links TRBV9 to TRBJ1-5; tentatively, D is TRBD1 (6 bases). Trimming removed 7 bases at V and 1 base at J, with 15 bases between. CDR1 is SGDLS and CDR2 is YYNGEE in the germline V gene. The length of the CDR3 is 15 residues. The CDR3 DNA reads TGTGCCAGCGGCCGGGGGGGCGCGAGCAATCAGCCCCAGCATTTT. Its protein is CASGRGGASNQPQHF.

The chain combines TRBV5-8 with TRBJ1-5; D is perhaps TRBD1 (5 bases). The ends were cut back, 5 bases at V and 1 base at J, with 13 bases in the middle. CDR1 is SGHTS and CDR2 is YDEGEE in the germline V gene. CDR3 length: 15 residues. CDR3 sequence: CASRTQGRSNQPQHF. CDR3 in DNA: TGTGCCAGCAGGACCCAGGGTAGGAGCAATCAGCCCCAGCATTTT.

The chain is built from TRBV6-1 and TRBJ1-1, with D perhaps matching TRBD1 (5 bases). Trimming cost V 6 bases and J 1 base, with 9 bases left between them. The CDR3 loop spans 13 amino acids. The germline V gene has CDR1 MNHNS and CDR2 SASEGT. The CDR3 DNA reads as TGTGCCAGCAGGCCTACAGGGAACACTGAAGCTTTCTTT. Its protein product is CASRPTGNTEAFF.

The J gene is TRBJ2-2, the V gene TRBV6-4, with 10 bases matching TRBD2. There are 16 residues in the CDR3. Germline loops: CDR1 MRHNA, CDR2 SNTAGT. The ends lost 5 bases at V and 1 base at J; junction bases unmatched: 4. CDR3 loop: CASSSSGGENTGELFF. CDR3 bases: TGTGCCAGCAGTTCTAGCGGGGGAGAGAACACCGGGGAGCTGTTTTTT.

The V gene is TRBV7-2, the J gene TRBJ2-1, with 12 bases aligning to TRBD2. The V gene's germline CDR1 is SGHTA and CDR2 FQGNSA. V gave up 0 bases and J gave up 4 bases; unmatched junction bases: 7. CDR3 length: 18 amino acids. The CDR3 protein is CASSLAPSGRAIYNEQFF. In DNA, the CDR3 is TGTGCCAGCAGCTTAGCCCCTAGCGGGAGGGCCATTTACAATGAGCAGTTCTTC.

V and J are TRBV5-1 and TRBJ2-7; D not resolved. V was clipped by 4 bases and J by 0 bases, with 11 bases between them. The germline CDR1 and CDR2 sequences are SGHRS and YFSETQ. This CDR3 has 14 amino acids. CDR3 in DNA: TGCGCCAGCAGCGGTTGGGGTAGCTCCTACGAGCAGTACTTC. It is translated as CASSGWGSSYEQYF.

The CDR3 DNA reads as TGTGCCAGCAGTTTGCCCACCGGGGAGCTGTTTTTT. It yields the protein CASSLPTGELFF. V gene TRBV28 combines with J gene TRBJ2-2; no clear D gene. The CDR3 consists of 12 residues. Trimming removed 3 bases at V and 4 bases at J, with 3 bases between. Germline V gene lookup returns CDR1 MDHEN and CDR2 SYDVKM.

The V and J genes are TRBV28 and TRBJ1-1; D is ambiguous. Germline V gene sequence: CDR1 MDHEN, CDR2 SYDVKM. This CDR3 contains 12 residues. The V and J ends lost 2 bases and 5 bases respectively, with 6 bases between them. The CDR3, as DNA: TGTGCCAGCAGTTTAATAGAGACTGAAGCTTTCTTT. Its protein is CASSLIETEAFF.

As DNA, the CDR3 is TGCAGCCTAAGAACAGGGTCGGCTAGCGGGAGGGGTGAGACCCAGTACTTC. Its translation: CSLRTGSASGRGETQYF. The chain carries TRBV29-1 and TRBJ2-5, with 12 bases lining up with TRBD2. Per the germline V gene, CDR1 is SQVTM and CDR2 is ANQGSEA. Trimming at V came to 8 bases and at J to 5 bases, leaving 18 bases not matched to a gene. The CDR3 is 17 amino acids.

The rearrangement uses TRBV30 and TRBJ2-7, with unresolved D. The length of the CDR3 is 12 residues. Germline CDR1 and CDR2: GTSNPN and SVGIG (reference sequence). Between the trimmed V and J ends, which lost 3 bases and 2 bases, there was a span of 8 bases. DNA for the CDR3: TGTGCCTGGAGCTCTAAGGCCTACGAGCAGTACTTC. This codes for CAWSSKAYEQYF.

The chain recombines TRBV6-5 with TRBJ1-2, with D tentatively TRBD1 (5 bases). Germline CDR1 reads MNHEY; CDR2 reads SVGAGI. The CDR3 has 13 residues. The germline V and J ends were trimmed by 7 bases and 2 bases, with 11 bases remaining between them. The CDR3 protein is CASTADRNYGYTF. CDR3 nucleotides: TGTGCCAGCACCGCCGACAGAAACTATGGCTACACCTTC.